What follows describes a single T cell receptor (beta chain). There is no known antigen for this receptor. The record has no base qualities; no much larger clone is one base away. This sample was included in a study of cytomegalovirus exposure and HLA in healthy donors (dated by TCRdb to the late 2010s). The study in broad terms: According to an earlier analysis of 587 of the donors, 200 million or so T cells yielded 95 million to 140 million unique TCR beta sequences and approximately 280 Gb of sequence data. Roughly 300 gigabases of sequencing data and around 85 million unique TCR sequences made up an early release that covered approximately 650 HLA-typed donors. Of the 300 to 450 genotyped donors, 80% to 90% were placed in the genetic ancestry cluster associated with self-reported Caucasian donors. The study aimed to test whether cataloging public T cell receptors could reveal signatures of past pathogen exposure. Using immunosequencing, the study profiled T cell repertoires from fewer than 850 subjects and related those repertoires to cytomegalovirus serostatus. A separate validation cohort of roughly 130 different subjects was used in addition to the roughly 640-subject first cohort. High-throughput TCR immunosequencing, statistical association of individual TCRs with disease status, and machine learning were combined to predict cytomegalovirus infection status. To study patterns of TCR occurrence, a later analysis re-analyzed previously published TCR beta repertoires from 500 to 850 donors and added high-resolution HLA genotyping. In the later analysis, no new phenotypic data were used to find candidate immune exposures; instead, reliance was placed on TCR beta sequences and their occurrence across donors. To decide whether each TCR beta V gene segment behaved as functional or pseudogenic, an earlier analysis of 587 of the donors relied on high-throughput TCR beta sequencing. Donor age, sex, ethnicity and CMV serostatus were compiled alongside the repertoire data. A later genetic analysis used genome-wide SNP genotypes for about 65% of the roughly 670 donors, treating that subset as a discovery cohort. Every repertoire in the discovery cohort had been generated on one and the same sequencing platform. Both class I and class II loci were covered by HLA typing, at four-digit resolution. Typing coverage differed by locus: A, B, C, DRB1 and DQB1 were typed in roughly 620-630 donors, DQA1 in about 510, DPA1 in around 580, and DPB1 in 450 to 490. Roughly 5 DR-DQ haplotypes were treated as single units for association and clustering because of strong linkage in the cohort. Among 300 to 500 genotyped donors of the cohort, an average of roughly 230,000 unique TCR beta nucleotide sequences was sequenced per donor, of which 15% to 20% were non-productive.

Preparation of the library involved the immunoSEQ multiplex PCR assay. For the multiplex PCR, a mixture combining 60 forward primers for TCR Vbeta segments and 13 reverse primers for TCR Jbeta segments was used. Amplification of the CDR3 region of rearranged TCR beta genes was performed with a multiplex PCR assay on genomic DNA. The amplified TCR beta libraries were sequenced on the Illumina HiSeq System as 87-base-pair reads. Per the source publication's procedure: A later analysis counted tens of millions of unique TCR beta chains across the 650 to 800 repertoires, and around 9.9 million of these chains were shared by at least two donors. Raw reads were error-corrected and collapsed into unique sequences with a nearest-neighbor algorithm that merged closely related sequences to remove PCR and sequencing errors. V, D and J gene segments were assigned by aligning CDR3 sequences to IMGT reference sequences. Each retained sequence needed at least a six-nucleotide match to both a V gene segment and a J gene segment. A rearrangement was called productive if the CDR3 had no stop codons and remained in frame with V and J, and every other rearrangement was called non-productive. CDR3 was defined according to IMGT convention as the region running from the second conserved V-encoded cysteine to the conserved J-encoded phenylalanine. The earlier analysis of about 570 of the donors excluded any sequence lacking an unambiguous match to a single V gene segment. An earlier analysis of fewer than 650 of the donors classified V segments as functional when productive rearrangements were above 56.7% and as segregating when the standard deviation between donors was above 5%. A statistical classification framework was developed to diagnose cytomegalovirus status using the catalog of TCR beta chain sequences. A later analysis assigned V and J genes by comparing TCR nucleotide sequences with IMGT/GENE-DB human TR gene sequences. In a later analysis, CDR3 sequences and most-parsimonious VDJ recombination scenarios were assigned using the TCRdist pipeline. In a later analysis, each TCR beta chain was defined by its CDR3 amino acid sequence together with its V-gene family, and reads without a unique V-gene family were excluded. To address suspected cross-contamination and a sequencing artifact, a later analysis removed a few hundred highly shared, low-generation-probability nucleotide sequences. A later analysis calculated a clonal expansion index for each public chain from normalized within-repertoire ranks of inferred template counts. A later analysis computed generation probabilities with a VDJ recombination model fitted to out-of-frame rearrangements, and checked the results against IGoR. A later analysis scored TCR-TCR, TCR-HLA and TCR-CMV co-occurrence with hypergeometric tests, applying a repertoire-size bias correction to TCR pairs. False discovery rates were estimated in a later analysis by permuting HLA or CMV assignments 20 times. In a later analysis, co-occurring TCRs were grouped with DBSCAN, and TCRdist sequence similarity was added when clustering was performed within HLA-allele-positive subsets. For co-occurrence clustering, repertoires with fewer than 30,000 or more than 120,000 public chains were excluded, along with roughly five repertoires with anomalous nucleotide sharing. As stored in TCRdb, this immuneACCESS dataset retains in-frame rearrangements with V and J assigned. A fraction of the clones does not appear; measured against another copy, unresolved V genes explain less than half of the discrepancy, and the remainder lacks a known reason. V, J and clone size derive from that table, while D and trimming were established from the DNA sequence. The sample table contains 200,000 to 250,000 clones; only one count was recorded for 82% of them. The ten largest clones represent 5.4% of the sample.

According to the germline V gene, CDR1 reads MGHRA and CDR2 reads YSYEKL. A distance of 10 bases separates the germline ends of V and J, which lose 1 base and 1 base respectively. The CDR3 sequence holds 15 residues, the cysteine and phenylalanine included. The DNA shown is the 45-base CDR3, in frame from base 1. Study-wide conclusions, independent of this receptor: Only TCR beta chains were sequenced in this cohort, and the absence of alpha or paired-chain data limited detectable features. The only immune exposure information available for the cohort was CMV serostatus. The classifier was reported to diagnose cytomegalovirus status with high specificity and sensitivity in both the original and validation cohorts. V-gene and J-gene trimming of TCR beta chains was associated with a missense DCLRE1C variant in a later genetic analysis, and the association was replicated in an independent cohort. The presence/absence analyses assumed that sequencing depth was roughly uniform across donors, and that assumption may not be true. A group of highly shared sequence variants was considered likely to be a technical artifact of the sequencing pipeline. Correlated functional status among segregating V segments might reflect linkage disequilibrium, but an unknown experimental factor could not be ruled out. Because counts were too low, under 20 rarely observed V segments, including chromosome 9 orphons, were left out of the earlier analysis of a few hundred of the donors. A further reported finding was that TCR beta sequences accurately predicted the HLA-A and HLA-B alleles for most subjects in the first cohort. Some IMGT-functional V segments, including TRBV6-2 and TRBV6-3, could not be told apart with the 87-base-pair reads, so those segments were excluded. A later analysis reported that several top co-occurrence clusters appeared linked to parvovirus B19, influenza, CMV and Epstein-Barr virus. In the study, around 150 TCR beta chains were listed as associated with cytomegalovirus. In vitro tests confirmed that a few of the cytomegalovirus-associated TCR beta chains recognize cytomegalovirus antigens. Most TCR sequences were seen in very few donors, while some public TCRs were found in many individuals. At a false discovery rate of 0.05, a later analysis linked around 17,000 TCR beta sequences to specific HLA alleles. According to the authors, the approach could potentially be generalized to other disease states and immunological phenotypes. Most CMV-associated TCR beta chains appeared to be HLA-restricted in a later analysis, and the HLA associations seemed to be driven largely by CMV exposure. Broadly in line with IMGT annotations, most TCR beta V segments showed up in productive rearrangements about 87% or about 30% of the time in an earlier analysis of several hundred of the donors. Because HLA typing was unavailable for some donors at each locus, only the typed subset was used in association tests. Strong co-occurrence of HLA alleles, especially DR and DQ, made assigning TCR associations to individual alleles difficult. In a later analysis, TCR association rates were found to vary across HLA loci, with the most associated TCRs seen for DRB1 alleles and the fewest for HLA-C alleles. In a later genetic analysis, fewer N-insertions in productive TCRs were reported among donors in an Asian-associated ancestry cluster than the roughly 640-donor mean. In a later analysis, HLA-associated TCR beta chains were found to be more clonally expanded and to have lower generation probabilities than equally common non-associated chains.

In total, roughly 710 healthy bone marrow donors made up the cohort. Cohort members were all nominally healthy when sampled, although unrecorded immune exposures were likely present. The donor was CMV seropositive and was included in the group of around 300 seropositive cohort members. A peripheral blood sample was collected from each donor, and TCR beta sequencing was performed on peripheral blood mononuclear cells. Genomic DNA extraction from the blood cell samples was performed with the Qiagen DNeasy Blood Extraction Kit. The receptor chain draws on TRBV4-1 and TRBJ1-1; no confident D gene assignment can be made. Sequencing input: PBMCs. This clonotype originated in a woman aged 40 to 49 in good health and CMV-seropositive. The CDR3 is CASSQVVNENTEAFF. The nucleotides read TGCGCCAGCAGCCAAGTAGTCAACGAGAACACTGAAGCTTTCTTT.